The 17 T cell receptor beta chains presented below share a single source sample, sequenced in a study of shared clonotypes between healthy human individuals. Profiled with immunoSEQ multiplex PCR; TCRdb holds only in-frame clones, not every one. The sample holds about 490,000 clones; roughly four fifths are singletons and the top ten take 10% to 15%. Material for sequencing was PBMCs. The receptor source for this set is a woman aged 40 to 50 in good health. Some clones in this sample may be carry-over from other donors' samples.

The chain recombines TRBV5-6 with TRBJ1-1; D gene unclear. The CDR3 has 14 amino acids. V shed 4 bases and J shed 1 base, with 11 bases lying between them. The germline V gene has CDR1 SGHDT and CDR2 YYEEEE. CDR3 nucleotides: TGTGCCAGCAGCCCAACGGGTCGGAACACTGAAGCTTTCTTT. It encodes CASSPTGRNTEAFF.

V and J are TRBV19 and TRBJ1-1; D may be TRBD1 (5 bases). Germline values: CDR1 LNHDA, CDR2 SQIVND (reference sequence). Trimming took off 5 bases at V and 4 bases at J, with 11 bases between the two ends. The CDR3 sequence is 13 residues long. CDR3 bases: TGTGCCAGTAGTTTCAGGGAGAGCACTGAAGCTTTCTTT. Translating gives CASSFRESTEAFF.

This clone was counted only a few times. This chain connects TRBV14 to TRBJ2-7; 10 nucleotides line up with TRBD1. Germline loops: CDR1 SGHDN, CDR2 FVKESK. The J segment lost 6 bases and the V segment lost 4 bases, leaving 9 bases of the junction unmatched. The CDR3 is made up of 15 amino acids. CDR3 in amino acids: CASSRRTGGFREQYF. The CDR3 coding sequence is TGTGCCAGCAGCCGCCGGACAGGGGGTTTTCGCGAGCAGTACTTC.

This clone was counted many times. This same CDR3 is encoded by further DNA sequences in the sample. The rearrangement links TRBV6-4 to TRBJ2-3; TRBD2 aligns across 11 bases. Germline V CDR1 and CDR2: MRHNA, SNTAGT. The CDR3 spans 14 residues. Trimming at V came to 9 bases and at J to 3 bases, leaving 5 bases not matched to a gene. Here the CDR3 DNA reads TGTGCCAGTTCACTAGCGGGAGAAACAGATACGCAGTATTTT. Its translation: CASSLAGETDTQYF.

This chain connects TRBV5-1 to TRBJ2-3, with 12 bases fitting TRBD2. Germline trimming cut 1 base from V and 7 bases from J; bases unmatched to any gene: 10. Germline V gives CDR1 SGHRS, CDR2 YFSETQ. The CDR3 runs to 17 residues. CDR3 residues: CASSLTPSGRASYTQYF. DNA of the CDR3: TGCGCCAGCAGCTTGACCCCTAGCGGGAGGGCCTCGTATACGCAGTATTTT.

A few counts support this clone. The chain uses TRBV6-5 and TRBJ1-3; D is undetermined. Per the germline V gene, CDR1 is MNHEY and CDR2 is SVGAGI. This CDR3 is built from 16 residues. Trimming left V 0 bases short and J 0 bases short, with 9 bases between. The DNA for the CDR3 is TGTGCCAGCAGTTACTCGAGGATCTTCTCTGGAAACACCATATATTTT. As protein: CASSYSRIFSGNTIYF.

The chain couples TRBV7-9 to TRBJ2-5; D not resolved. Germline V CDR1 and CDR2: SEHNR, FQNEAQ (reference sequence). CDR3 length equals 15 residues. Deletions cut 5 bases from V and 1 base from J, with 14 bases between. CDR3 protein: CASSVSHWTQETQYF. In nucleotides, the CDR3 is TGTGCCAGCAGCGTCAGTCATTGGACCCAAGAGACCCAGTACTTC.

The V call is TRBV9, the J call TRBJ2-6, with unresolved D. The length of the CDR3 is 15 residues. CDR1 is SGDLS and CDR2 is YYNGEE in the germline V gene. The V end lost 0 bases, the J end lost 0 bases, and 4 bases lay between the germline ends. The CDR3 coding sequence is TGTGCCAGCAGCGTAGCGGTCTCTGGGGCCAACGTCCTGACTTTC. This gives the protein CASSVAVSGANVLTF.

This chain joins TRBV28 and TRBJ2-2; 11 bases line up with TRBD2. This CDR3 is 16 amino acids long. J was trimmed by 3 bases and V by 7 bases; bases with no gene match: 7. Per germline, CDR1 MDHEN and CDR2 SYDVKM. The CDR3 nucleotides are TGTGCCAGCACCTTAGCGGGAGGGCCATACACCGGGGAGCTGTTTTTT. Its protein is CASTLAGGPYTGELFF.

In its sample, this clone was seen once. The sample has other DNA sequences that encode this CDR3 too. Here the CDR3 DNA reads TGTGCCAGCAGTTACAACAGGGTCGGCACTGAAGCTTTCTTT. This encodes CASSYNRVGTEAFF. The chain uses TRBV6-5 and TRBJ1-1, with D perhaps TRBD1 (6 bases). This CDR3 is 14 amino acids long. CDR1 and CDR2 (germline): MNHEY, SVGAGI. With 2 bases removed from V and 4 bases from J, the gap between germline ends came to 11 bases.

The sample holds a few counts of this clone. The chain recombines TRBV7-2 with TRBJ2-1; the D gene is possibly TRBD2 (5 bases). Trimming took off 3 bases at V and 4 bases at J, with 13 bases between the two ends. Germline CDR1 and CDR2: SGHTA and FQGNSA. The CDR3 sequence is 15 residues long. The CDR3 sequence is CASSLSGRRYNEQFF. CDR3 nucleotide sequence: TGTGCCAGCAGCTTGAGCGGACGGAGGTACAATGAGCAGTTCTTC. The full variable domain, its missing parts supplied by reference TRBV7-2 and TRBJ2-1, is GAGVSQSPSNKVTEKGKDVELRCDPISGHTALYWYRQSLGQGLEFLIYFQGNSAPDKSGLPSDRFSAERTGGSVSTLTIQRTQQEDSAVYLCASSLSGRRYNEQFFGPGTRLTVL.

This clone has more than one count but fewer than ten. This chain uses TRBV4-1 with TRBJ2-1, with D possibly matching TRBD1 (5 bases). V was pared by 4 bases and J by 0 bases, with 13 bases between. The CDR3 contains 16 residues. Germline V gene sequence: CDR1 MGHRA, CDR2 YSYEKL. In nucleotides, the CDR3 is TGCGCCAGCAGCCCCAGACAGATGAGCTCCTACAATGAGCAGTTCTTC. Protein product: CASSPRQMSSYNEQFF.

The chain links TRBV19 to TRBJ2-5; 11 nucleotides agree with TRBD1. From germline, CDR1 is LNHDA and CDR2 SQIVND (reference sequence). CDR3 size: 15 residues. With V trimmed by 5 bases and J by 5 bases, 7 bases remained unmatched. CDR3 in DNA: TGTGCCAGTAGTCCAGGACAGGGGGCAGGGGAGACCCAGTACTTC. Its protein is CASSPGQGAGETQYF.

V is TRBV7-9 and J is TRBJ2-2; 9 bases are shared with TRBD2. V lost 3 bases, J lost 5 bases, and 7 bases stayed unmatched. Germline CDR1 is SEHNR and CDR2 is FQNEAQ (reference sequence). CDR3 length equals 16 residues. The CDR3 nucleotides read TGTGCCAGCAGCTTCCAGACCACTAGCGGGACCGGGGAGCTGTTTTTT. It specifies CASSFQTTSGTGELFF.

The chain links TRBV7-8 to TRBJ2-2; unclear D gene. CDR1 SGHVS and CDR2 FQNEAQ come from the germline V gene. V was clipped by 3 bases and J by 6 bases, with 8 bases between them. The CDR3 runs 13 residues. CDR3 coding DNA: TGTGCCAGCAGCTTCGTGTCATCCGGGGAGCTGTTTTTT. Translation gives CASSFVSSGELFF.

The chain is built from TRBV11-3 and TRBJ2-2, with 10 bases fitting TRBD1. The V gene end was trimmed by 4 bases and the J gene end by 4 bases; junction bases not matched to a gene: 3. Germline V gene lookup returns CDR1 SGHNT and CDR2 YENEEA. CDR3 length equals 15 residues. The CDR3: CASSSGQGSTGELFF. In DNA form, the CDR3 reads TGTGCCAGCAGCTCGGGACAGGGGAGCACCGGGGAGCTGTTTTTT.

The chain employs TRBV5-4 and TRBJ2-1; D uncertain. The germline V gene encodes CDR1 SGHNT and CDR2 YYREEE (reference sequence). V lost 4 bases and J lost 2, with 13 bases in between. CDR3 length equals 15 residues. This CDR3 reads CASSGGGLTYNEQFF. CDR3 coding DNA: TGTGCCAGCAGCGGTGGTGGGCTAACCTACAATGAGCAGTTCTTC.